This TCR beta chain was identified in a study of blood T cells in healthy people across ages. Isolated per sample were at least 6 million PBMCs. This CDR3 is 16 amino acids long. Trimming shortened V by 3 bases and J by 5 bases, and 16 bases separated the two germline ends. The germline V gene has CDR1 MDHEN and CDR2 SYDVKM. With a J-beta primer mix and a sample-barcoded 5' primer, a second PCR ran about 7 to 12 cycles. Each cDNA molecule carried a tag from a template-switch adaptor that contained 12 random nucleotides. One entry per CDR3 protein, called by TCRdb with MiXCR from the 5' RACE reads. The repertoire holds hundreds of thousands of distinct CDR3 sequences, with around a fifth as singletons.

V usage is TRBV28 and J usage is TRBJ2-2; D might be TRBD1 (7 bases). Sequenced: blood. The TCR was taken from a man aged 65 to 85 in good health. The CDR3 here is CASSFLDRAGTGELFF. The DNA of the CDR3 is TGTGCCAGCAGTTTCCTCGACAGGGCGGGAACCGGGGAGCTGTTTTTT.